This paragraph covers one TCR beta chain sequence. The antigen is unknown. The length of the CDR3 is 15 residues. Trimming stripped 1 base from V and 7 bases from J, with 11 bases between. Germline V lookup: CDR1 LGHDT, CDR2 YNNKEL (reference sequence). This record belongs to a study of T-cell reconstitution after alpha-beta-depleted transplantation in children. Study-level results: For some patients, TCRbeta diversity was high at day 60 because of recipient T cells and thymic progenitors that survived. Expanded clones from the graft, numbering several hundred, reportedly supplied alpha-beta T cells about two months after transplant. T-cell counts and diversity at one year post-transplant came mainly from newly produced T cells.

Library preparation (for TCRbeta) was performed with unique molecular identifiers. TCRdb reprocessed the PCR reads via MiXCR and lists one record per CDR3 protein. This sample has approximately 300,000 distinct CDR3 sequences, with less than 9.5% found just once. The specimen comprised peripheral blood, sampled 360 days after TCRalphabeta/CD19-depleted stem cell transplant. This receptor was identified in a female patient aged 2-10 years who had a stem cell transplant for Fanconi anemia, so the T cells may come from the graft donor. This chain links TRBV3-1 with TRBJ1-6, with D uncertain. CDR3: CASSQVHSPNSPLHF. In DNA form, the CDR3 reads TGTGCCAGCAGCCAAGTACACAGTCCGAATTCACCCCTCCACTTT. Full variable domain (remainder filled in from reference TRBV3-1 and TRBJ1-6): DTAVSQTPKYLVTQMGNDKSIKCEQNLGHDTMYWYKQDSKKFLKIMFSYNNKELIINETVPNRFSPKSPDKAHLNLHINSLELGDSAVYFCASSQVHSPNSPLHFGNGTRLTVT.